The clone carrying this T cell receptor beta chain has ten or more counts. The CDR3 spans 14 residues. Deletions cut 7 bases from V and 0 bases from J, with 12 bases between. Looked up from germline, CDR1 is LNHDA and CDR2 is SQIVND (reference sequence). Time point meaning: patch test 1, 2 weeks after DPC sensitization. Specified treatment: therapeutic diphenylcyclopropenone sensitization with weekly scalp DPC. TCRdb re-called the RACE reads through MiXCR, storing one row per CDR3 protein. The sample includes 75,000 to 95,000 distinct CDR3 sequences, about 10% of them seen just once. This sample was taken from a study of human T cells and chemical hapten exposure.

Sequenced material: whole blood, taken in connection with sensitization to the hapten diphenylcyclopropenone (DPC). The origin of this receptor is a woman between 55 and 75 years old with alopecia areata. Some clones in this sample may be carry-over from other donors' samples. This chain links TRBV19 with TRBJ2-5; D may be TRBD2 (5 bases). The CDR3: CASTRRGNQETQYF. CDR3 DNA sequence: TGTGCCAGTACCCGCCGGGGTAACCAAGAGACCCAGTACTTC.